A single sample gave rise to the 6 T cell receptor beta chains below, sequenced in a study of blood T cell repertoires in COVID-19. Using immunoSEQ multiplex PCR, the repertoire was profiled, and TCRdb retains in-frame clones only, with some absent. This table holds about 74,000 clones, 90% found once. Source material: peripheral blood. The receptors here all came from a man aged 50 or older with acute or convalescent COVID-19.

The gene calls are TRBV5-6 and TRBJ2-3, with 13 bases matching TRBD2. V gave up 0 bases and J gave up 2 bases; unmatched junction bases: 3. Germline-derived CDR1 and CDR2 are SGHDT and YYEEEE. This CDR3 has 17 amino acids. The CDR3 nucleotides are TGTGCCAGCAGCTTGGTACTAGCGGGGGGGTACACAGATACGCAGTATTTT. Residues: CASSLVLAGGYTDTQYF.

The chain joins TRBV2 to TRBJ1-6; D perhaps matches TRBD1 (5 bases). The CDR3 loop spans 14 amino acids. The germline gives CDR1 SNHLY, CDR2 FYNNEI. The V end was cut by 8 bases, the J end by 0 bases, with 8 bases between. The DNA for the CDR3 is TGTGCCAGCGGGGGGGTCTCCTATAATTCACCCCTCCACTTT. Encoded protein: CASGGVSYNSPLHF.

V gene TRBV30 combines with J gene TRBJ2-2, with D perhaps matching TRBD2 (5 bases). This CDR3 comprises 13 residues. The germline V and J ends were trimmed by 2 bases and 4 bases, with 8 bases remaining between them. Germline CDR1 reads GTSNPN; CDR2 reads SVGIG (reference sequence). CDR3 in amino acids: CAWSSRGTGELFF. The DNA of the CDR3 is TGTGCCTGGAGTTCCCGGGGCACCGGGGAGCTGTTTTTT.

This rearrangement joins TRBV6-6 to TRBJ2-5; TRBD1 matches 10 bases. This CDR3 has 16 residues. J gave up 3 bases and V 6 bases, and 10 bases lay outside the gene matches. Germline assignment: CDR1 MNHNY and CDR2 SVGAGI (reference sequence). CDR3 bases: TGTGCCAGCAGCCGAACCGGGACAGGGGCGGAAGAGACCCAGTACTTC. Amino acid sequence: CASSRTGTGAEETQYF.

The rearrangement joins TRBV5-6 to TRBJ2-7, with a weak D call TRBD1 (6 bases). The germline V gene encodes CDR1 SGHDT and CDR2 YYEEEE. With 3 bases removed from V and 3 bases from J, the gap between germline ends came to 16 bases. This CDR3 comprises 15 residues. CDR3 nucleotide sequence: TGTGCCAGCAGCTCCGTGGGGGACACCTACTACGAGCAGTACGTC. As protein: CASSSVGDTYYEQYV.

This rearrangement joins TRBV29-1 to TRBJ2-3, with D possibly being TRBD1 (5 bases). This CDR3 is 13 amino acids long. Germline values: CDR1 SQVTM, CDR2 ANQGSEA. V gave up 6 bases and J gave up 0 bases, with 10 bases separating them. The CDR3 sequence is CSVPGHSTDTQYF. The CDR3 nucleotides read TGCAGCGTACCTGGACATAGCACAGATACGCAGTATTTT.